This T cell receptor beta chain was found in a study of T cells after yellow fever vaccination. This clonotype has at least ten counts. TCRdb reanalysed the 5' RACE reads using MiXCR and keeps one entry per CDR3 protein. Here the sample spans about 210,000 distinct CDR3 sequences, around 3.1% being singletons. The sequences come from CD4+ T cells sorted from PBMCs, collected 10 days after the yellow fever booster vaccination. The receptor was isolated from a man aged 18 to 29 who received the YFV17D yellow fever vaccine.

CDR3 nucleotide sequence: TGTGCCTGGAGTGTACAGTTGGAGACTGAAGCTTTCTTT. Its protein product is CAWSVQLETEAFF. The chain uses TRBV30 and TRBJ1-1; D not certain. V shed 0 bases and J shed 5 bases, with 10 bases lying between them. The V gene's germline CDR1 is GTSNPN and CDR2 SVGIG (reference sequence). The CDR3 sequence is 13 residues long.